This T cell receptor beta chain is drawn from a study of T-cell reconstitution after alpha-beta-depleted transplantation in children. The TCRbeta library was prepared with unique molecular identifiers. TCRdb fed the PCR reads into MiXCR, producing one record per CDR3 protein. The sample carries roughly 100,000 distinct CDR3 sequences, roughly 7.1% recorded once. This clonotype occurred many times. Material: PBMCs, obtained before TCRalphabeta/CD19-depleted stem cell transplant. The receptor's source is a boy aged 2 to 10 with acute lymphoblastic leukemia, due to receive a stem cell transplant.

The CDR3 protein is CASSQGLYENNEQFF. DNA of the CDR3: TGCGCCAGCAGCCAAGGTCTATATGAAAACAATGAGCAGTTCTTC. V is TRBV4-1 and J is TRBJ2-1; D remains unclear. This CDR3 has 15 residues. Germline loops: CDR1 MGHRA, CDR2 YSYEKL. Trimming left V 1 base short and J 5 bases short, with 12 bases between.